The T cell receptor beta chain under discussion was sequenced for a study of T-cell reconstitution after alpha-beta-depleted transplantation in children. Study-level results: By about two months after transplant, alpha-beta T cells reportedly arose from several hundred graft clones that had expanded.

V lost 2 bases and J lost 1, with 12 bases in between. This CDR3 spans 16 amino acids. CDR1 is SGHRS and CDR2 is YFSETQ in the germline V gene. Comments on this clonotype: Its matching antigen is unknown.

The authors prepared the TCRbeta library with unique molecular identifiers. TCRdb called the PCR reads again in MiXCR, with one record for every CDR3 protein. The sample lists about 130,000 distinct CDR3 sequences, about a tenth seen once, with less than 25% in the top ten. The specimen comprised PBMCs, mostly from graft donor cells, sampled 180 days after TCRalphabeta/CD19-depleted stem cell transplant. This chain uses TRBV5-1 with TRBJ2-2, with D tentatively TRBD1 or TRBD2 (5 bases each). The sequence was obtained from a girl under three years old who had a stem cell transplant for combined immunodeficiency, so the T cells may come from the graft donor. The CDR3 nucleotides read TGCGCCAGCAGCTTTACAGGACGGGGGAACACCGGGGAGCTGTTTTTT. Encoded protein: CASSFTGRGNTGELFF.